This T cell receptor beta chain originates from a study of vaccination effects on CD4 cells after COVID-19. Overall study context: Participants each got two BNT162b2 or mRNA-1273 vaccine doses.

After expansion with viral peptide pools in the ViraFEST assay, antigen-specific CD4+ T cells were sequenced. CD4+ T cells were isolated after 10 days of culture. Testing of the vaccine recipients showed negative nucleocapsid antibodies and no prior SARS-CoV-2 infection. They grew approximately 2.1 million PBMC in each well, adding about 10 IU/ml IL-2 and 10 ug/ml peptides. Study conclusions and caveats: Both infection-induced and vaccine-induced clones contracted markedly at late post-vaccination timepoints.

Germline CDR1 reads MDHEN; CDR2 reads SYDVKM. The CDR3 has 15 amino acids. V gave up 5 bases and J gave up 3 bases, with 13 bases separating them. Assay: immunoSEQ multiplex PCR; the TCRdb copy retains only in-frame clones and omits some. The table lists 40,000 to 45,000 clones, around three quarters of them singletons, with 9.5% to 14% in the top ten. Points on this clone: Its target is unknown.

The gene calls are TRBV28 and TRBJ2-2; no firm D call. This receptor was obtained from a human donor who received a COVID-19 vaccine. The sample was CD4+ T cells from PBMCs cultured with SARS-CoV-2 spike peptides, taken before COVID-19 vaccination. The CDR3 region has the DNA TGTGCCAGCAGTCCCTCTAGAGGTCACACCGGGGAGCTGTTTTTT. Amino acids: CASSPSRGHTGELFF.